These 9 T cell receptor beta chains originate from one sample sequenced in a study of shared clonotypes between healthy human individuals. Repertoires were generated with immunoSEQ multiplex PCR, while TCRdb's copy carries only in-frame clones and drops some. The table lists some 1 million clones, about 77% of them singletons. What was sequenced was memory CD4+ T cells sorted from blood. Subset meaning: CD45RA-negative fraction. The receptor set was obtained from a man aged 18 to 29 in good health.

The V gene is TRBV5-1, the J gene TRBJ1-6; D remains unclear. The CDR3 sequence is 16 residues long. Germline V gene sequence: CDR1 SGHRS, CDR2 YFSETQ. Deletions cut 0 bases from V and 5 bases from J, with 12 bases between. CDR3 DNA sequence: TGCGCCAGCAGCTTGGAGGGTCGGACGAATAATTCACCCCTCCACTTT. Translating it yields CASSLEGRTNNSPLHF. Full variable domain (remainder filled in from reference TRBV5-1 and TRBJ1-6): KAGVTQTPRYLIKTRGQQVTLSCSPISGHRSVSWYQQTPGQGLQFLFEYFSETQRNKGNFPGRFSGRQFSNSRSEMNVSTLELGDSALYLCASSLEGRTNNSPLHFGNGTRLTVT.

The V gene is TRBV4-1, the J gene TRBJ1-1; D perhaps matches TRBD1 (5 bases). The CDR3 has 18 amino acids. Trimming removed 0 bases at V and 2 bases at J, with 19 bases between. Germline-derived CDR1 and CDR2 are MGHRA and YSYEKL. CDR3 residues: CASSQERGMALINTEAFF. CDR3 nucleotide sequence: TGCGCCAGCAGCCAAGAAAGGGGTATGGCCCTGATAAACACTGAAGCTTTCTTT.

CDR3 coding DNA: TGTGCCAGCAGCTCGGGACAGGGGGCCTTGGATACGCAGTATTTT. Protein product: CASSSGQGALDTQYF. The chain uses TRBV11-3 and TRBJ2-3; 12 positions match TRBD1. V was clipped by 4 bases and J by 6 bases; unmatched bases: 5. The CDR3 is made up of 15 amino acids. Germline V lookup: CDR1 SGHNT, CDR2 YENEEA.

Only one count was recorded for this clone. The rearrangement uses TRBV2 and TRBJ1-1; no clear D gene. This CDR3 region has 15 residues. The V gene lost 7 bases and the J gene lost 2 bases, with 17 bases spanning the gap. Germline V CDR1 and CDR2: SNHLY, FYNNEI. CDR3 nucleotides: TGTGCCAGCAAGGAAAGGGATCTCCCCAACACTGAAGCTTTCTTT. Amino acids: CASKERDLPNTEAFF.

This clone showed up just a few times. Other DNA variants within this sample encode the same CDR3. The V gene is TRBV4-1, the J gene TRBJ2-1; D may be TRBD1 (6 bases). The CDR3 is 15 amino acids. V lost 1 base, J lost 0 bases, and 7 bases lay in between. The germline V gene encodes CDR1 MGHRA and CDR2 YSYEKL. The CDR3 protein is CASSQAGVSYNEQFF. The CDR3 DNA is TGCGCCAGCAGCCAAGCAGGGGTCTCCTACAATGAGCAGTTCTTC.

The chain employs TRBV5-1 and TRBJ1-1; D unclear. CDR1 SGHRS and CDR2 YFSETQ come from the germline V gene. Between the trimmed V and J ends, which lost 0 bases and 6 bases, there was a span of 15 bases. The CDR3 is 15 amino acids. The CDR3 DNA reads TGCGCCAGCAGCTTGGGAGGGCCTCCCCTTGCTGAAGCTTTCTTT. This encodes CASSLGGPPLAEAFF.

The chain has TRBV25-1 and TRBJ2-3; D might be TRBD1 or TRBD2, each matching 6 bases. This CDR3 comprises 14 residues. The ends were cut back, 6 bases at V and 2 bases at J, with 12 bases in the middle. In germline, CDR1 is MGHDK, CDR2 SYGVNS. CDR3 nucleotide sequence: TGTGCCAGCAGAGGGGGGACTTTCACAGATACGCAGTATTTT. Translating it yields CASRGGTFTDTQYF.

This sequence joins TRBV9 and TRBJ1-5; TRBD1 matches 10 bases. Germline trimming cut 3 bases from V and 6 bases from J; bases unmatched to any gene: 6. The CDR3 loop spans 15 amino acids. Germline V CDR1 and CDR2: SGDLS, YYNGEE. CDR3 residues: CASSATDRGSQPQHF. The CDR3 nucleotides are TGTGCCAGCAGCGCAACGGACAGGGGGTCTCAGCCCCAGCATTTT.

This chain joins TRBV7-6 and TRBJ2-5, with D possibly TRBD1 on 5 matching bases. CDR1 is SGHVS and CDR2 is FNYEAQ in the germline V gene. CDR3 length equals 13 residues. The ends were cut back, 2 bases at V and 7 bases at J, with 11 bases in the middle. The CDR3 region has the DNA TGTGCCAGCAGCTTAATTCGTCAGGGGACCCAGTACTTC. Translating gives CASSLIRQGTQYF.